The clone carrying this T cell receptor beta chain was recorded only once. This sample was included in a study of OX40 agonist ivuxolimab in advanced cancers. Study-level background: Patients in the trial were receiving intravenous ivuxolimab every 2 weeks, at doses of 0.01 to 10 mg/kg.

Germline lookup yields CDR1 SGDLS and CDR2 YYNGEE. This CDR3 has 15 amino acids. V was cut by 0 bases and J by 6 bases, with 13 bases left in between. Sequencing used immunoSEQ multiplex PCR; TCRdb keeps in-frame clones, though not all of them. Of 50,000 to 75,000 clones in the sample, roughly 85% were seen once. The J gene is TRBJ1-3, the V gene TRBV9; tentatively, D is TRBD1 (5 bases). The sample was CD4+ or CD8+ T cells sorted from blood, taken in a trial of the OX40 agonist ivuxolimab. The clonotype comes from an adult with an advanced solid tumor such as melanoma, head and neck, liver or kidney cancer. CDR3 amino acids: CASSVDRQGENTIYF. DNA for the CDR3: TGTGCCAGCAGCGTAGATCGTCAGGGAGAAAACACCATATATTTT.